This TCR beta chain is drawn from a study of early T cells in non-severe SARS-CoV-2 infection. For the study at large: Bulk RNA taken from unsorted whole blood was sequenced, leaving chains unpaired. Study-wide findings and caveats: Database matching using VDJdb favored anti-spike CD8 responses, with private and CD4 specificities left missing.

Attached unique molecular identifiers marked individual cDNA molecules. TCRdb ran MiXCR on the 5' RACE reads and lists one entry per CDR3 protein. The profile shows about 97,000 distinct CDR3 sequences, 9.5% to 12% of them singletons. This clonotype appeared many times. Its matching antigen is unknown. The sequence came from an adult who was a healthcare worker with PCR-confirmed SARS-CoV-2 infection or an uninfected control (not recorded which). Sequenced material: whole blood, taken at baseline.

The CDR3 DNA reads TGCGCCAGCAGCCCTCACTCGGACGGCTCCTACGAGCAGTACTTC. This gives the protein CASSPHSDGSYEQYF. This sequence joins TRBV4-3 and TRBJ2-7; D remains unclear. CDR3 size: 15 residues. Germline V gives CDR1 LGHNA, CDR2 YSLEER. V was pared by 4 bases and J by 0 bases, with 13 bases between.